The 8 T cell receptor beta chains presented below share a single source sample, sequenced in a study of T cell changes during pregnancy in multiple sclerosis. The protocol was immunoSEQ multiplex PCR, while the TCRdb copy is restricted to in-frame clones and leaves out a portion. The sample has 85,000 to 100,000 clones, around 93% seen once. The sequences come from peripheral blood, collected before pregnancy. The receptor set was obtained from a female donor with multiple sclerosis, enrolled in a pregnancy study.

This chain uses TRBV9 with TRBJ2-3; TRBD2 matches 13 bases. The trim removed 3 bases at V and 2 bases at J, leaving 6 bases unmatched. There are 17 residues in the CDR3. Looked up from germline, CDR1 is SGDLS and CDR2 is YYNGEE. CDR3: CASSARLAGGPTDTQYF. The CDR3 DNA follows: TGTGCCAGCAGCGCCCGACTAGCGGGGGGACCCACAGATACGCAGTATTTT.

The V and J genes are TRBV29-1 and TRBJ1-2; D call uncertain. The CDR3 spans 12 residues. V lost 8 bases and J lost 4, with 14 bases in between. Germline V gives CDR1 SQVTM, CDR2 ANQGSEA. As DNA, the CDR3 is TGCAGCACGAAGGAGACGCGCTATGGCTACACCTTC. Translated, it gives CSTKETRYGYTF.

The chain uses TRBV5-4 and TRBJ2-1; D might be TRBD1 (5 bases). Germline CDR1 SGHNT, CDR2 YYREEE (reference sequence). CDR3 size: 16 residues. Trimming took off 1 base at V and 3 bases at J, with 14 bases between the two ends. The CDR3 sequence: CASSLFSSTGYNEQFF. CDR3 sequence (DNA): TGTGCCAGCAGCTTGTTCTCCTCAACAGGCTACAATGAGCAGTTCTTC.

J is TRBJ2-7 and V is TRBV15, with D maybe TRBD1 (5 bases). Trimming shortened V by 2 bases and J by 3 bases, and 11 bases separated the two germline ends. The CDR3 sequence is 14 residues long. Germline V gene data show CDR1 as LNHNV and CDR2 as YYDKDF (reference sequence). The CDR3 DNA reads TGTGCCACCAGCAGAAGTATAGGGGACTACGAGCAGTACTTC. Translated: CATSRSIGDYEQYF.

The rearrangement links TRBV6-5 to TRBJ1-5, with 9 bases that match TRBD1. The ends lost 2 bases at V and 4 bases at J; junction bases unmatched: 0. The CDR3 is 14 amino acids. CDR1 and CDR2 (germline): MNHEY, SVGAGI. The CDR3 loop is CASSYGTGNQPQHF. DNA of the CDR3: TGTGCCAGCAGTTACGGGACAGGGAATCAGCCCCAGCATTTT.

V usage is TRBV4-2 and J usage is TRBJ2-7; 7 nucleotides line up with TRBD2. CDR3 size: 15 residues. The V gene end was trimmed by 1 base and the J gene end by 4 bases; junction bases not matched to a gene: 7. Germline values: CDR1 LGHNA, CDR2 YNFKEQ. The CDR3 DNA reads TGTGCCAGCAGCCAAGCTTCCGGACTAGTATACGAGCAGTACTTC. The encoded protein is CASSQASGLVYEQYF.

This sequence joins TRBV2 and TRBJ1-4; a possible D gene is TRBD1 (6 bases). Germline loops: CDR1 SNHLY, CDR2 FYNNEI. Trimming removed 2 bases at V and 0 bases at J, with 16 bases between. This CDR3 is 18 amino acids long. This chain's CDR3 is CASSERGSSRPTNEKLFF. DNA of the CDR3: TGTGCCAGCAGTGAAAGGGGGAGCAGCCGTCCAACTAATGAAAAACTGTTTTTT.

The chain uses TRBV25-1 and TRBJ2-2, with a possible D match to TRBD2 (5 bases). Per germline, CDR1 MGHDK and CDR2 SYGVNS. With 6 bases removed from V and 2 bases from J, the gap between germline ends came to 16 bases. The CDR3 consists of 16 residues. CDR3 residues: CASSDQAGINTGELFF. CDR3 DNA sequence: TGTGCCAGCAGCGACCAAGCCGGGATCAACACCGGGGAGCTGTTTTTT.